This record covers a single T cell receptor beta chain. A far larger clone is one base from this, pointing to a likely read error. In germline, CDR1 is SGHNT, CDR2 YENEEA. The CDR3 is 14 residues long. Time point denoted: newly diagnosed GD, antithyroid drugs for less than 3 months. PBMC RNA served as the TCR library source. iRepertoire HTBI primers and Arm-PCR of CDR3 regions built TCR beta libraries. TCRdb independently ran MiXCR on the multiplex PCR reads; one entry per CDR3 protein. The data contain approximately 490,000 distinct CDR3 sequences, under 20% of them singletons. The data belong to a study of regulatory T cells in long-lasting Graves disease. These data also formed part of another study, on T cells in Graves' hyperthyroidism and ophthalmopathy.

The sample was peripheral blood mononuclear cells (PBMCs), taken at new diagnosis, from a patient treated with antithyroid drugs. The chain has TRBV11-3 and TRBJ2-5; maybe TRBD1 (5 bases). The source is a middle-aged man with Graves disease. The CDR3 reads CASSSTDGQETQHF. The CDR3 nucleotides are TGTGCCAGCAGCTCTACGGACGGACAAGAGACCCAGCACTTC.